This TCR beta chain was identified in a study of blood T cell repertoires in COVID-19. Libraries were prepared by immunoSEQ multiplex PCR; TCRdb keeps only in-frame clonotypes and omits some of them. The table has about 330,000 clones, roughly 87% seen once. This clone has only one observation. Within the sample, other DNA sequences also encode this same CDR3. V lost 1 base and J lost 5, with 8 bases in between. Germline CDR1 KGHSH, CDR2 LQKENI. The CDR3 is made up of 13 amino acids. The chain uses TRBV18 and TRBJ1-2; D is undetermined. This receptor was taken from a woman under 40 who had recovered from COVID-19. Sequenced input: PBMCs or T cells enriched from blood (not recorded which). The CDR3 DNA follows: TGTGCCAGCTCACCACTCGCGGAATATGGCTACACCTTC. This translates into CASSPLAEYGYTF.